This T cell receptor beta chain comes out of a study of cytomegalovirus exposure and HLA in healthy donors. With 60 Vbeta and 13 Jbeta primers, the PCR was carried out. TCRdb's copy holds only in-frame clones and misses some; the assay was immunoSEQ multiplex PCR. The sample shows about 80,000 clones, 70% to 80% of them seen only once. The CDR3 contains 16 residues. The J segment lost 5 bases and the V segment lost 0 bases, leaving 5 bases of the junction unmatched. Germline values: CDR1 MNHNS, CDR2 SASEGT. This chain uses TRBV6-1 with TRBJ2-1, with 9 bases that match TRBD1. The TCR originated in a woman in her forties or fifties in good health and CMV-seropositive. Sequencing used PBMCs. CDR3 coding DNA: TGTGCCAGCAGTGAAGCTTCGGGACAGGGAAACAATGAGCAGTTCTTC. This gives the protein CASSEASGQGNNEQFF.